These 17 T cell receptor beta chains were sequenced from one sample in a study of CD8+CD57+ T cells in acquired aplastic anemia. Before being chosen for sequencing, patients had shown CD8+CD57+ cell expansion by flow cytometry. Genomic DNA, serving as template, underwent TCR beta VDJ and CDR3 profiling. TCRdb ran MiXCR on the reads and lists one entry per CDR3 protein. Of about 470,000 distinct CDR3 sequences listed, approximately 33% were seen once; the top ten hold 0.7% to 1%. Sequences were obtained from sorted CD4+, CD8+, or CD8+CD57+ T cells (not recorded which) from PBMCs. The receptors stem from a human donor with aplastic anemia.

This chain joins TRBV4-3 and TRBJ1-2, with a tentative D call TRBD1 (5 bases). Germline V gives CDR1 LGHNA, CDR2 YSLEER. The CDR3 runs to 17 residues. The V and J ends lost 1 base and 0 bases respectively, with 15 bases between them. CDR3 nucleotides: TGCGCCAGCAGCCAAGTCTCGACAGCAACCACTAACTATGGCTACACCTTC. Protein: CASSQVSTATTNYGYTF.

This clonotype was counted many times. This chain connects TRBV29-1 to TRBJ1-1, with D unclear. In germline, CDR1 is SQVTM, CDR2 ANQGSEA. The CDR3 consists of 14 residues. Trimming cost V 7 bases and J 5 bases, with 20 bases left between them. The CDR3 here is CSAALVGLGTEAFF. CDR3 nucleotide sequence: TGCAGCGCTGCTCTCGTGGGGTTGGGAACTGAAGCTTTCTTT.

In the case of this clonotype: A much larger clone differs by one base, so this may be a read error. This chain links TRBV7-9 with TRBJ2-7; no reliable D call. Germline CDR1 SEHNR, CDR2 FQNEAQ (reference sequence). V lost 0 bases to trimming and J lost 2 bases, with 8 bases between them. The CDR3 spans 14 residues. The CDR3 bases are TGTGCCAGCAGCTTAGCGTTCAGCCCCTACGAGCAGTACTTC. It translates to CASSLAFSPYEQYF.

The chain has TRBV5-1 and TRBJ1-6; maybe TRBD1 (5 bases). CDR1 and CDR2 from the germline V gene are SGHRS and YFSETQ. V was trimmed by 0 bases and J by 5 bases, leaving 9 bases between them. CDR3 length: 15 residues. The CDR3: CASSLGTTHNSPLHF. As DNA, the CDR3 is TGCGCCAGCAGCTTGGGGACAACTCATAATTCACCCCTCCACTTT.

At least ten counts were recorded for this clonotype. The chain uses TRBV6-1 and TRBJ1-5; D gene unclear. This CDR3 contains 15 residues. Germline values: CDR1 MNHNS, CDR2 SASEGT. With 6 bases removed from V and 1 base from J, the gap between germline ends came to 13 bases. CDR3 loop: CASRNRAASNQPQHF. The CDR3 bases are TGTGCCAGCAGGAATCGGGCGGCCAGCAATCAGCCCCAGCATTTT.

This clonotype was detected many times. This chain uses TRBV20-1 with TRBJ1-6; no firm D call. The CDR3 runs to 13 residues. Germline assignment: CDR1 DFQATT and CDR2 SNEGSKA (reference sequence). V was shortened by 5 bases and J by 8 bases, with 13 bases between the two germline ends. The CDR3 region is CSAWTAGDSPLHF. Here the CDR3 DNA reads TGCAGTGCTTGGACGGCGGGAGATTCACCCCTCCACTTT.

This clonotype was seen ten or more times. The chain combines TRBV7-8 with TRBJ1-1; maybe TRBD1 (6 bases). In germline, CDR1 is SGHVS, CDR2 FQNEAQ. Trimming took off 1 base at V and 1 base at J, with 10 bases between the two ends. This CDR3 spans 15 amino acids. CDR3 DNA: TGTGCCAGCAGCTTAGTTCAGGGGTCGAACACTGAAGCTTTCTTT. Translated, it gives CASSLVQGSNTEAFF.

This clonotype showed up just a few times. Possible read error: a much larger clone is one base away. V is TRBV9 and J is TRBJ1-5; TRBD1 agrees at 8 bases. The J call may be wrong; the DNA end is better matched by TRBJ2-3. Germline CDR1 and CDR2: SGDLS and YYNGEE. The CDR3 covers 14 residues. The CDR3 spells CASSETGDYQPQYF. The DNA for the CDR3 is TGTGCCAGCAGCGAGACAGGGGATTATCAGCCCCAGTATTTT.

The rearrangement uses TRBV5-1 and TRBJ1-1; 7 bases are shared with TRBD1. CDR1 SGHRS and CDR2 YFSETQ come from the germline V gene. V shed 6 bases and J 0 bases; nucleotides not matched to a gene: 5. This CDR3 is 14 amino acids long. The CDR3 region has the DNA TGCGCCAGCACCCTAGGGACAGTGAACACTGAAGCTTTCTTT. It codes for CASTLGTVNTEAFF. Complete variable domain (other parts from reference TRBV5-1 and TRBJ1-1): KAGVTQTPRYLIKTRGQQVTLSCSPISGHRSVSWYQQTPGQGLQFLFEYFSETQRNKGNFPGRFSGRQFSNSRSEMNVSTLELGDSALYLCASTLGTVNTEAFFGQGTRLTVV.

The chain carries TRBV7-9 and TRBJ2-7; a possible D gene is TRBD2 (6 bases). Germline values: CDR1 SEHNR, CDR2 FQNEAQ (reference sequence). V was clipped by 5 bases and J by 8 bases, with 19 bases between them. The CDR3 is 14 residues long. The CDR3 here is CASSILRDSYKQYF. For the CDR3, the DNA is TGTGCCAGCAGCATACTCCGGGACTCTTACAAGCAGTACTTC.

This clonotype was seen at least ten times. The gene calls are TRBV15 and TRBJ2-5, with D perhaps TRBD1 (6 bases). This CDR3 spans 15 amino acids. Germline V gene sequence: CDR1 LNHNV, CDR2 YYDKDF (reference sequence). Trimming took off 1 base at V and 5 bases at J, with 14 bases between the two ends. CDR3 nucleotide sequence: TGTGCCACCAGCAGAGGGGACATCCCATATGAGACCCAGTACTTC. Translation gives CATSRGDIPYETQYF.

The CDR3 DNA follows: TGTGCCAGCGCAAAAAGGACAGGGCTAATCTACGAGCAGTACTTC. As protein: CASAKRTGLIYEQYF. The rearrangement uses TRBV25-1 and TRBJ2-7; 8 bases align to TRBD1. In germline, CDR1 is MGHDK, CDR2 SYGVNS. J was trimmed by 3 bases and V by 8 bases; bases with no gene match: 12. The CDR3 runs to 15 residues.

The J gene is TRBJ2-4, the V gene TRBV5-6; 9 nucleotides match TRBD1. This CDR3 has 18 amino acids. The germline V gene has CDR1 SGHDT and CDR2 YYEEEE. With V trimmed by 4 bases and J by 0 bases, 11 bases remained unmatched. CDR3 sequence reads: CASSRETGGSLAKNIQYF. The CDR3 nucleotides read TGTGCCAGCAGCAGGGAGACAGGGGGTTCACTAGCCAAAAACATTCAGTACTTC.

This rearrangement joins TRBV11-1 to TRBJ2-3; 9 bases map to TRBD2. V lost 0 bases, J lost 0 bases, and 4 bases stayed unmatched. The CDR3 is 17 residues long. Germline lookup yields CDR1 SGHAT and CDR2 FQDESV (reference sequence). The CDR3 protein is CASSLATLAGSTDTQYF. For the CDR3, the DNA is TGTGCCAGCAGCTTAGCTACGCTAGCGGGGAGCACAGATACGCAGTATTTT.

This clonotype has a count of ten or more. This chain uses TRBV5-1 with TRBJ1-6; 7 bases align to TRBD1. V lost 4 bases, J lost 10 bases, and 11 bases stayed unmatched. CDR3 length: 15 amino acids. CDR1 is SGHRS and CDR2 is YFSETQ in the germline V gene. The CDR3 region is CASSAPTGDRSPLHF. The CDR3 DNA follows: TGCGCCAGCAGCGCTCCAACAGGGGATCGCTCACCCCTCCACTTT.

Of note for this clonotype: A read error may account for a junction end that differs from germline. The rearrangement joins TRBV3-1 to TRBJ1-2; possible D gene TRBD1, 5 bases. Per germline, CDR1 LGHDT and CDR2 YNNKEL (reference sequence). This CDR3 has 14 amino acids. The CDR3 sequence is CAGSQVPGPYGYTF. In DNA, the CDR3 is TGTGCCGGCAGCCAAGTACCAGGGCCTTATGGCTACACCTTC.

To note about this clonotype: One base away lies a much larger clone, so this may be a sequencing read error. The rearrangement joins TRBV5-1 to TRBJ2-7; possible D gene TRBD2, 6 bases. The CDR3 covers 14 residues. V dropped 5 bases and J dropped 5 bases, with 17 bases sitting between them. Germline CDR1 and CDR2: SGHRS and YFSETQ. CDR3 DNA sequence: TGCGCCAGCAGTCCGGACGGGGGTGTCGACGAGCAGTACTTC. This sequence encodes CASSPDGGVDEQYF.